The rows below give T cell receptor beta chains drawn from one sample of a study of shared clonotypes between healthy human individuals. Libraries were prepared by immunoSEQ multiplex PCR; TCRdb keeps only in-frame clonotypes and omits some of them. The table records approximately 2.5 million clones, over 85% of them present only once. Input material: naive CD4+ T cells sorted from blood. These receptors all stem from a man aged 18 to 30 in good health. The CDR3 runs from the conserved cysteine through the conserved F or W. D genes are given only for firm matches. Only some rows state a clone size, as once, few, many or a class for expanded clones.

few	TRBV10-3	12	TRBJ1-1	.	TGTGCCATCGGCACCATGAACACTGAAGCTTTCTTT	CAIGTMNTEAFF
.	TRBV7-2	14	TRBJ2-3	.	TGTGCCAGCAGCTTCAGGGGCCTCACAGATACGCAGTATTTT	CASSFRGLTDTQYF
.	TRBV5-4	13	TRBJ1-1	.	TGTGCCAGCAGCTTGGAGACCTGGGGGGAAGCTTTCTTT	CASSLETWGEAFF
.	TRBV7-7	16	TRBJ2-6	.	TGTGCTAGCAGCTCCCCGGTAGGGGCTGGGGCCAACGTCCTGACTTTC	CASSSPVGAGANVLTF
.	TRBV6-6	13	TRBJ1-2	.	TGTGCCAGCAGTTACGGGGGTTCCTATGGCTACACCTTC	CASSYGGSYGYTF
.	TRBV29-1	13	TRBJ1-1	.	TGCAGCGTTGAAGGGTACCCGAACACTGAAGCTTTCTTT	CSVEGYPNTEAFF
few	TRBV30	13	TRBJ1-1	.	TGTGCCTGGAGGAGGTTAGGGAACACTGAAGCTTTCTTT	CAWRRLGNTEAFF
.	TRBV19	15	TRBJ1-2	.	TGTGCCAGTAACACGATCGGGACGGCCATGTATGGCTACACCTTC	CASNTIGTAMYGYTF
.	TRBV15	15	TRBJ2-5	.	TGTGCCACCAGCAGAGGAGACAGATCCCAAGAGACCCAGTACTTC	CATSRGDRSQETQYF
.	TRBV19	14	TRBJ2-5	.	TGTGCCAGTAGTATAGATCTGGGCCGGCCGACCCAGTACTTC	CASSIDLGRPTQYF
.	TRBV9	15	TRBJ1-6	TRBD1	TGTGCCAGCAGCGGGCCGGGGACAGTCAGTTCACCCCTCCACTTT	CASSGPGTVSSPLHF
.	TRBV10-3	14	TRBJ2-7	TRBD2	TGTGCCATCAGTGATATCGCGGGAGTAGGGGAGCAGTACTTC	CAISDIAGVGEQYF
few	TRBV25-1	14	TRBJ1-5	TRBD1	TGTGCCAGCAGTGTGACAGGGACCGGTCAGCCCCAGCATTTT	CASSVTGTGQPQHF
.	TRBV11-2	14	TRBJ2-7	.	TGTGCCAGCAGTTTCCCTAGGAATCCCTACGAGCAGTACTTC	CASSFPRNPYEQYF
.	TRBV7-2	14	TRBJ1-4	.	TGTGCCAGCAGCCCGGAGTTTGCCGATGAAAAACTGTTTTTT	CASSPEFADEKLFF
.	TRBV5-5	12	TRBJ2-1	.	TGTGCCAGCAGCTCGTGGGAGCCTGAGCAGTTCTTC	CASSSWEPEQFF
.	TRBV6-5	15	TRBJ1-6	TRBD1	TGTGCCAGCAGCTCAGGGGGCGCAGGGCGATCACCCCTCCACTTT	CASSSGGAGRSPLHF
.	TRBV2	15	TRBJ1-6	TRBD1	TGTGCCAGCAGTGGAGAGACAGGGACCAATTCACCCCTCCACTTT	CASSGETGTNSPLHF
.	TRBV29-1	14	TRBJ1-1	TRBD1	TGCAGCGTCTCCTGGACAGGTTTGAACACTGAAGCTTTCTTT	CSVSWTGLNTEAFF
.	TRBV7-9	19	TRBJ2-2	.	TGTGCCAGCAGCTCCTCCGGGACGGGACGGTTTGAGAGGACCGGGGAGCTGTTTTTT	CASSSSGTGRFERTGELFF
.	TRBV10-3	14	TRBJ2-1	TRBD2	TGTGCCATCAGTGCTAGCGGCCCTTACAATGAGCAGTTCTTC	CAISASGPYNEQFF
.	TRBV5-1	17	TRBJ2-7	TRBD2	TGCGCCAGCAGCAGCGGGGATTCCCCCCCGAGGGCCCACGAGCAGTACTTC	CASSSGDSPPRAHEQYF
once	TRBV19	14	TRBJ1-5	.	TGCGCCAGTACCCAACAGGATTCCAATCAGCCCCAGCATTTT	CASTQQDSNQPQHF
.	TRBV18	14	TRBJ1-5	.	TGTGCCAGCTCACTAGGACAGCCTAATCAGCCCCAGCATTTT	CASSLGQPNQPQHF
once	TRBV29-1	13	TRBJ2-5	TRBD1	TGCAGCGTCAAGGGACAGTACCAAGAGACCCAGTACTTC	CSVKGQYQETQYF
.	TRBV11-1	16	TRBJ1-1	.	TGTGCCAGCAGCTTCCCACCCGGCGGGGGATACACTGAAGCTTTCTTT	CASSFPPGGGYTEAFF
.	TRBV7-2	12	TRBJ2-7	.	TGTGCCAGCAGCCTTCTAGCTTACGAGCAGTACTTC	CASSLLAYEQYF
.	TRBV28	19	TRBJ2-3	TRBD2	TGTGCCAGCAGTCACCCACCCCAGCGGGGGGGTGGGCGCACAGATACGCAGTATTTT	CASSHPPQRGGGRTDTQYF
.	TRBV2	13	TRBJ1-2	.	TGTGCCAGCAGTGCCGAGCGTAACTATGGCTACACCTTC	CASSAERNYGYTF
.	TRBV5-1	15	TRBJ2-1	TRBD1	TGCGCCAGCAGCCCCGGGACAGCGATTTACAATGAGCAGTTCTTC	CASSPGTAIYNEQFF
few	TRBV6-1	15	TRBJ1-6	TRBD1	TGTGCCAGCAGTGACGCCGGGACAGCTAATTCACCCCTCCACTTT	CASSDAGTANSPLHF
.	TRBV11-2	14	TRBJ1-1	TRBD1	TGTGCCAGCAGCTGGACAGGGTCGAACACTGAAGCTTTCTTT	CASSWTGSNTEAFF
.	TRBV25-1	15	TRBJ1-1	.	TGTGCCAGCAGTGAAGTTATTGGGACAACGGCTGAAGCTTTCTTT	CASSEVIGTTAEAFF
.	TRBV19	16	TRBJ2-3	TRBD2	TGTGCCAGTAGTATACAGGGACTAGCGAACCCAGATACGCAGTATTTT	CASSIQGLANPDTQYF
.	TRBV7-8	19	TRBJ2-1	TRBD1	TGTGCCAGCAGCGACCGGGACAGGGGGCGACGGGAGGTTACGAATGAGCAGTTCTTC	CASSDRDRGRREVTNEQFF
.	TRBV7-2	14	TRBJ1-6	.	TGTGCCAGCAGCGCGCCCCGGATTAATTCACCCCTCCACTTT	CASSAPRINSPLHF
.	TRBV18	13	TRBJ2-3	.	TGTGCCAGCTCACCAAGACAGGTAGATACGCAGTATTTT	CASSPRQVDTQYF
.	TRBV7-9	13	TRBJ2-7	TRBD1	TGTGCCAGCAGCTTAGGGACAGGGGGAGAGCAGTACTTC	CASSLGTGGEQYF
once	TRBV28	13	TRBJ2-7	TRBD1	TGTGCCAGCAGTTTTGCGGACAGGGGCGAGCAGTACTTC	CASSFADRGEQYF
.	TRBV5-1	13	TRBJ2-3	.	TGCGCCAGCAGCCCCCCCCGCACAGATACGCAGTATTTT	CASSPPRTDTQYF
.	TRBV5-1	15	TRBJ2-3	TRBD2	TGCGCCAGCACCAAGACTAGCGGATCCCCGGGGACGCAGTATTTT	CASTKTSGSPGTQYF
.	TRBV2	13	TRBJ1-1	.	TGTGCCAGCAGTGAGGACACCTACACTGAAGCTTTCTTT	CASSEDTYTEAFF
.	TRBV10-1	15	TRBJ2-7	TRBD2	TGCGCCAGCAGTGGGACCACTAGCGGGATCTACGAGCAGTACTTC	CASSGTTSGIYEQYF